This T cell receptor beta chain is drawn from a study of regulatory T cells in long-lasting Graves disease (dated by TCRdb to about 2021). With respect to the entire study: Persistent Graves' disease meant more than 5 years of antithyroid drug treatment with TSH receptor autoantibodies that stayed positive. This study used TCR sequencing and RNA sequencing of peripheral blood to compare persistent Graves' disease patients against newly diagnosed Graves' disease patients. The study was registered as a clinical trial and conducted in China. A total of approximately 35 samples were covered by TCR sequencing, comprising around 13 persistent and around 20 newly diagnosed Graves' disease patients. In the clinical cohort, patients with persistent Graves' disease had used antithyroid drugs for an average of roughly 10 years. Overall study outcomes, separate from this receptor: Patients with persistent disease shared more public clonotypes (under 3,000) than newly diagnosed patients did (around 930). Preferential use of TRBV28, TRBJ1-2 and TRBJ2-5 was observed in persistent disease, whereas TRBV20-1 and TRBJ2-1 were favored in newly diagnosed disease. The small sample size was acknowledged by the authors as a limitation that may reduce accuracy. Only peripheral blood was studied, because thyroid tissue, the primary lesion, was inaccessible. Persistent Graves' disease patients showed lower TCR Shannon entropy and fewer highly expanded clones than newly diagnosed patients, suggesting clonal expansion. Sequencing and analysis were limited to the TCR beta chain.

This clonotype was recorded a few times. Its binding antigen is unknown. It has no much larger one-base neighbor in the sample; base qualities were not kept. Library generation was performed with multiplex PCR. Sequenced on an Illumina HiSeq 4000. TCR beta libraries were built with iRepertoire HTBI primers and Arm-PCR amplification of CDR3 regions. Before sequencing, the PCR products went through gel purification. For the original study's pipeline: A total of 60 to 80 TRBV and 14 TRBJ segments were identified across samples and were used for gene usage analysis of CDR3 amino acid clonotypes. COPE and FqMerger were used to merge filtered high-quality paired reads into contigs. BLAST was used to align contigs to IMGT TRBV, TRBD and TRBJ reference genes, with CDR3 defined following IMGT. Clonotypes above 0.1% frequency were classified as highly expanded clones. Shannon entropy served as the measure of repertoire diversity, while the Gini coefficient captured V-J evenness. Clonotypes shared by more than one individual were considered public. TCRdb handled the public reads itself, with Q25 trimming in fastp and clone calling in MiXCR, and kept productive beta chains. CDR3 protein sequences are deduplicated, and each keeps its most common genes and DNA. None of the V and J calls come from the authors' own analysis; TCRdb made them. For this sample there are a few hundred thousand distinct CDR3 sequences; about 23% appear just once. Of the sample, under 35% falls within the top ten clones.

Trimming costs V 0 bases and J 6 bases, and their ends lie 6 bases apart. CDR3 length: 12 amino acids, cysteine to phenylalanine. Only CDR3 DNA remains: 36 bases, in frame from the first base. The germline V gene (reference sequence) provides CDR1 LGHDT and CDR2 YNNKEL. The time point label of this sample denotes: persistent/refractory GD, antithyroid drugs over 5 years with positive TRAb. For both TCR sequencing and RNA sequencing, RNA was extracted from PBMCs in TRIzol. The diagnosis of Graves' disease followed American Thyroid Association guidelines. Patients were recruited from an endocrinology department in Xi'an, China. From each patient, about 8.9 milliliters of peripheral blood was collected into an EDTA anticoagulant tube. Ficoll Paque Plus density gradient separation was used to isolate PBMCs, and no further T cell sorting was performed. An Agilent 2100 Bioanalyzer and agarose gel were used to check RNA quality, while a NanoDrop 2000 measured RNA concentration.

The input for sequencing was peripheral blood mononuclear cells (PBMCs), taken when the disease was refractory, from a patient treated with antithyroid drugs. In this chain, TRBV3-1 is recombined with TRBJ2-7; confidence is insufficient to name the D gene. The sequence derives from a woman aged 35 to 49 with Graves disease. Donor details come from another sample of the same person, matched by shared clones. The CDR3 protein is CASSQDIGEQYF. The DNA sequence is as follows: TGTGCCAGCAGCCAAGATATAGGCGAGCAGTACTTC.